One and the same sample provided the 19 T cell receptor beta chains below, sequenced in a study of tumor-infiltrating lymphocytes in localized non-small cell lung cancer. Data came from immunoSEQ multiplex PCR; TCRdb stores just in-frame clones and leaves some out. The sample records 10,000 to 13,000 clones, approximately 86% being singletons. Sequencing was done on a sample of uninvolved lung tissue not adjacent to the tumor. The receptors here all came from a human donor with non-small cell lung cancer.

The genes are TRBV2 and TRBJ2-2, with 7 bases lining up with TRBD2. V gave up 1 base and J gave up 4 bases; unmatched junction bases: 0. Germline CDR1 is SNHLY and CDR2 is FYNNEI. This CDR3 has 14 amino acids. The CDR3 here is CASSEGTSTGELFF. Here the CDR3 DNA reads TGTGCCAGCAGTGAAGGGACTAGCACCGGGGAGCTGTTTTTT.

The chain joins TRBV5-1 to TRBJ2-5; 11 bases line up with TRBD1. The length of the CDR3 is 16 residues. V shed 0 bases and J 5 bases; nucleotides not matched to a gene: 6. The germline V gene has CDR1 SGHRS and CDR2 YFSETQ. The CDR3: CASSLVDRGRSETQYF. The CDR3 coding sequence is TGCGCCAGCAGCTTGGTGGACAGGGGGCGCTCGGAGACCCAGTACTTC.

The chain combines TRBV7-9 with TRBJ1-2, with D possibly TRBD1 on 6 matching bases. The CDR3 has 14 amino acids. V was trimmed by 5 bases and J by 2 bases, leaving 12 bases between them. Per germline, CDR1 SEHNR and CDR2 FQNEAQ (reference sequence). The CDR3 protein is CASSPGQRNYGYTF. CDR3 nucleotide sequence: TGTGCCAGCAGCCCTGGACAGAGAAACTATGGCTACACCTTC.

This clone is medium-sized. The J gene is TRBJ2-1, the V gene TRBV5-1; 11 positions match TRBD2. This CDR3 region has 18 residues. The J segment lost 0 bases and the V segment lost 4 bases, leaving 9 bases of the junction unmatched. Germline values: CDR1 SGHRS, CDR2 YFSETQ. CDR3 loop: CASSVGTSGGSSYNEQFF. DNA of the CDR3: TGCGCCAGCAGCGTCGGGACTAGCGGAGGTAGCTCCTACAATGAGCAGTTCTTC.

The chain has TRBV7-2 and TRBJ1-1; D uncertain. V dropped 5 bases and J dropped 0 bases, with 25 bases sitting between them. The CDR3 length is 19 residues. Germline CDR1 is SGHTA and CDR2 is FQGNSA. DNA of the CDR3: TGTGCCAGCAGCACAAATGGACGGCATTCGTATGGGATGAACACTGAAGCTTTCTTT. It is translated as CASSTNGRHSYGMNTEAFF.

V and J are TRBV6-1 and TRBJ2-2; D unclear. Trimming cost V 6 bases and J 3 bases, with 14 bases left between them. This CDR3 has 15 residues. Germline assignment: CDR1 MNHNS and CDR2 SASEGT. The CDR3 DNA sequence: TGTGCCAGCAGCGATGACACGTCCTACACCGGGGAGCTGTTTTTT. Protein product: CASSDDTSYTGELFF.

The V call is TRBV6-5, the J call TRBJ2-2; TRBD1 is a possible D gene (5 bases). This CDR3 is built from 14 residues. Germline V CDR1 and CDR2: MNHEY, SVGAGI. With 3 bases removed from V and 5 bases from J, the gap between germline ends came to 10 bases. CDR3 coding DNA: TGTGCCAGCAGTTATGACAGCGCGACCGGGGAGCTGTTTTTT. Protein: CASSYDSATGELFF.

The chain couples TRBV5-1 to TRBJ2-5, with TRBD2 identical over 10 bases. The J segment lost 5 bases and the V segment lost 4 bases, leaving 5 bases of the junction unmatched. Germline V lookup: CDR1 SGHRS, CDR2 YFSETQ. This CDR3 region has 14 residues. CDR3 protein: CASSGTSAPETQYF. In nucleotides, the CDR3 is TGCGCCAGCAGCGGGACTAGCGCCCCTGAGACCCAGTACTTC.

This chain links TRBV7-7 with TRBJ2-5; the match to TRBD2 covers 8 bases. CDR1 SSHAT and CDR2 FNYEAQ come from the germline V gene (reference sequence). V shed 5 bases and J 5 bases; nucleotides not matched to a gene: 7. The CDR3 is 14 amino acids. This chain's CDR3 is CASSPISGGETQYF. In DNA form, the CDR3 reads TGTGCCAGCAGCCCAATTTCGGGGGGGGAGACCCAGTACTTC. Full variable domain (missing parts from reference TRBV7-7 and TRBJ2-5): GAGVSQSPRYKVTKRGQDVTLRCDPISSHATLYWYQQALGQGPEFLTYFNYEAQPDKSGLPSDRFSAERPEGSISTLTIQRTEQRDSAMYRCASSPISGGETQYFGPGTRLLVL.

The chain is built from TRBV5-6 and TRBJ1-6; D is possibly TRBD1 (6 bases). Trimming took off 1 base at V and 8 bases at J, with 13 bases between the two ends. The CDR3 spans 15 residues. Per the germline V gene, CDR1 is SGHDT and CDR2 is YYEEEE. For the CDR3, the DNA is TGTGCCAGCAGCTTGTGGGGGCCGAAACATTCACCCCTCCACTTT. Translated: CASSLWGPKHSPLHF.

V usage is TRBV7-8 and J usage is TRBJ2-3; tentative D call: TRBD1 (6 bases). In germline, CDR1 is SGHVS, CDR2 FQNEAQ. The CDR3 has 16 amino acids. The ends were cut back, 1 base at V and 0 bases at J, with 11 bases in the middle. CDR3 coding DNA: TGTGCCAGCAGCTTAGAACAGGGACCTAGCACAGATACGCAGTATTTT. This translates into CASSLEQGPSTDTQYF.

This clone has just one count. The chain joins TRBV9 to TRBJ2-5, with 7 bases identical to TRBD2. The germline CDR1 and CDR2 sequences are SGDLS and YYNGEE. The V segment lost 4 bases and the J segment 2 bases; nucleotides outside the gene matches: 8. The CDR3 is 15 amino acids. CDR3 DNA: TGTGCCAGCAGCCCCCTTGGGGGGGTTCAAGAGACCCAGTACTTC. Residues: CASSPLGGVQETQYF.

The gene calls are TRBV6-4 and TRBJ2-1; 13 bases match TRBD2. The CDR3 runs to 15 residues. Per germline, CDR1 MRHNA and CDR2 SNTAGT. The V gene end was trimmed by 6 bases and the J gene end by 12 bases; junction bases not matched to a gene: 11. CDR3: CASSPGTSGARSQFF. In DNA, the CDR3 is TGTGCCAGCAGCCCTGGGACTAGCGGGGCCAGATCGCAGTTCTTC.

The V call is TRBV19, the J call TRBJ2-7; 8 nucleotides match TRBD1. Trimming cost V 5 bases and J 0 bases; bases outside gene matches: 6. Germline V CDR1 and CDR2: LNHDA, SQIVND (reference sequence). The CDR3 sequence is 15 residues long. The CDR3 loop reads CASSPSGGISYEQYF. DNA of the CDR3: TGTGCCAGTAGTCCCTCAGGGGGCATCTCCTACGAGCAGTACTTC.

Of note for this clone: At one end, the junction sequence differs from germline, possibly due to a read error. The rearrangement uses TRBV7-7 and TRBJ2-2; a possible D gene is TRBD1 (5 bases). Germline assignment: CDR1 SSHAT and CDR2 FNYEAQ (reference sequence). This CDR3 spans 14 amino acids. The CDR3 DNA reads as TGTGCTAGCAGCTTGACGATAGGGGTCGGGGAGCTGTTTTTT. It yields the protein CASSLTIGVGELFF.

V usage is TRBV6-1 and J usage is TRBJ2-1, with unresolved D. CDR3 length: 14 amino acids. Per the germline V gene, CDR1 is MNHNS and CDR2 is SASEGT. The ends were cut back, 4 bases at V and 0 bases at J, with 7 bases in the middle. The CDR3 region is CASSVWSSYNEQFF. For the CDR3, the DNA is TGTGCCAGCAGTGTCTGGAGCTCCTACAATGAGCAGTTCTTC.

V gene TRBV27 combines with J gene TRBJ2-7; D is perhaps TRBD1 (6 bases). This CDR3 is built from 12 residues. The germline V gene encodes CDR1 MNHEY and CDR2 SMNVEV (reference sequence). Trimming removed 8 bases at V and 0 bases at J, with 8 bases between. This CDR3 reads CASRDNSYEQYF. The CDR3 DNA follows: TGTGCCAGCCGGGACAACTCCTACGAGCAGTACTTC.

V and J are TRBV11-2 and TRBJ2-7, with D possibly being TRBD1 (6 bases). The CDR3 loop spans 13 amino acids. V lost 3 bases and J lost 5, with 11 bases in between. Germline loops: CDR1 SGHAT, CDR2 FQNNGV. The CDR3 loop reads CASSFSTGDEQYF. CDR3 nucleotide sequence: TGTGCCAGCAGCTTCTCGACAGGAGACGAGCAGTACTTC.

About this clone itself: Germline is not matched at one junction end, which may reflect a read error. The rearrangement joins TRBV29-1 to TRBJ2-7, with D tentatively TRBD1 or TRBD2 (5 bases each). Germline CDR1 reads SQVTM; CDR2 reads ANQGSEA. The CDR3 has 13 amino acids. CDR3 bases: TGCAGCGTTCAGAGGGGCGACTCCTACGAGCAGTGCTTC. It is translated as CSVQRGDSYEQCF.